This T cell receptor beta chain was identified in a study of blood T cell repertoires in COVID-19. Clones were sequenced by immunoSEQ multiplex PCR, and TCRdb holds only the in-frame ones, with some missing. Of 70,000 or so clones listed, roughly four fifths are singletons. Only one count was recorded for this clone. V lost 5 bases and J lost 2; bases outside the gene matches: 8. The germline CDR1 and CDR2 sequences are SGHAT and FQNNGV. The CDR3 sequence is 16 residues long. This chain links TRBV11-2 with TRBJ2-2; 7 bases agree with TRBD2. The specimen sequenced was peripheral blood. The clonotype was recovered from a man aged 55 to 69 with COVID-19, enrolled during active disease. CDR3 residues: CASSVGTNLNTGELFF. CDR3 bases: TGTGCCAGCAGCGTGGGGACTAATCTCAACACCGGGGAGCTGTTTTTT.